This TCR beta chain was identified during a study of beta chain features in type 1 diabetes. This clone was picked up a small number of times. This CDR3 has 16 residues. Per germline, CDR1 SEHNR and CDR2 FQNEAQ (reference sequence). Trimming cost V 4 bases and J 6 bases; bases outside gene matches: 10. Every bit of the isolated RNA underwent reverse transcription, so sequencing read expressed TCRB transcripts. The data were produced by immunoSEQ multiplex PCR, yet TCRdb's version contains in-frame clones alone and is incomplete. The sample has around 340,000 clones, around 20% seen once. The genes are TRBV7-9 and TRBJ2-3; 10 bases match TRBD2. What was sequenced was naive CD4+ T cells from blood. This TCR was sampled from a woman under 30 in good health. The CDR3 region is CASSSLGLAAADTQYF. In DNA, the CDR3 is TGTGCCAGCAGCTCCCTTGGACTAGCGGCCGCGGATACGCAGTATTTT.